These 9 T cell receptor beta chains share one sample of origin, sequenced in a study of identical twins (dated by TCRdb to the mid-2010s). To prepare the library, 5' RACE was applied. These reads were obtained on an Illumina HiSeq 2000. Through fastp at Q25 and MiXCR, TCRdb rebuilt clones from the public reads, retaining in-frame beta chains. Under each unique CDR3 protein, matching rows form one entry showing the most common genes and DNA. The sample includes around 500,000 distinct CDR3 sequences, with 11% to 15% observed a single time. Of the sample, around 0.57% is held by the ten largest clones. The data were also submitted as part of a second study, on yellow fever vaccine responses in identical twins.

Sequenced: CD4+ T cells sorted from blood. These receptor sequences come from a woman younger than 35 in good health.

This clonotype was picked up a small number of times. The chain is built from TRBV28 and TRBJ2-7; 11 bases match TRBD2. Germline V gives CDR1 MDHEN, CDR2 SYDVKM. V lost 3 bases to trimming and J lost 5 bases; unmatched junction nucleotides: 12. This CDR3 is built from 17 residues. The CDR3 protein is CASSFPKGSGRADEQYF. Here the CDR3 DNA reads TGTGCCAGCAGTTTCCCCAAGGGTAGCGGGAGGGCCGACGAGCAGTACTTC.

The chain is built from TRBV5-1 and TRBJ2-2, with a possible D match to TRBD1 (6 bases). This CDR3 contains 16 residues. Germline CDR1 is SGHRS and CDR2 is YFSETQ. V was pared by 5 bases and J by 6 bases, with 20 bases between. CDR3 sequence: CASRYRTDPGPGELFF. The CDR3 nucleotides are TGCGCCAGCAGATATAGGACAGACCCAGGTCCCGGGGAGCTGTTTTTT.

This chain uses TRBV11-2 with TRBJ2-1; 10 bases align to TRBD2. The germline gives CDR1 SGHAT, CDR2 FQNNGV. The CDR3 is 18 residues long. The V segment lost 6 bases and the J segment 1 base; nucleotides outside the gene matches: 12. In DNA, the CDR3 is TGTGCCAGCAGTTCAACCCGGACTAGCGGCCCATCCTACAATGAGCAGTTCTTC. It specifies CASSSTRTSGPSYNEQFF.

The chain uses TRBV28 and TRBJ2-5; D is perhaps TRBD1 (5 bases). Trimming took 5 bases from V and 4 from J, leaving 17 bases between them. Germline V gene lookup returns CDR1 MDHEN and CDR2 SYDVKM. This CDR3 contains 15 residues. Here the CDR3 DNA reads TGTGCCAGCAGTCTAATTGGAAAGGGGTCAGAGACCCAGTACTTC. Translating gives CASSLIGKGSETQYF.

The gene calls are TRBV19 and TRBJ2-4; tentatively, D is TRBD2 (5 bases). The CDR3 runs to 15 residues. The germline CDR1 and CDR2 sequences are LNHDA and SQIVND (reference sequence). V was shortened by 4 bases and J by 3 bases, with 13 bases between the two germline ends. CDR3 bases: TGTGCCAGTAGTAGAGAAACTAGTGACAAAAACATTCAGTACTTC. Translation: CASSRETSDKNIQYF. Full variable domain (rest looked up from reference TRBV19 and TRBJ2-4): DGGITQSPKYLFRKEGQNVTLSCEQNLNHDAMYWYRQDPGQGLRLIYYSQIVNDFQKGDIAEGYSVSREKKESFPLTVTSAQKNPTAFYLCASSRETSDKNIQYFGAGTRLSVL.

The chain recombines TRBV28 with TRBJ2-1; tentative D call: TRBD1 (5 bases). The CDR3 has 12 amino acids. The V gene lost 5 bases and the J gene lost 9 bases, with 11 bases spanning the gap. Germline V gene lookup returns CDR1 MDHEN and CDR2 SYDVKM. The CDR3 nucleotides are TGTGCCAGCAGTGGGGCTACGATTGAGCAGTTCTTC. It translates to CASSGATIEQFF.

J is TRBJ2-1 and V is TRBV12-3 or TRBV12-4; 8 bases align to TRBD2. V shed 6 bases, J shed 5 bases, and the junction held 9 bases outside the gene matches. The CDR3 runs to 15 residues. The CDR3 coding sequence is TGTGCCAGCAGCGTTGGTCAGCGGGAGCACAATGAGCAGTTCTTC. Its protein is CASSVGQREHNEQFF.

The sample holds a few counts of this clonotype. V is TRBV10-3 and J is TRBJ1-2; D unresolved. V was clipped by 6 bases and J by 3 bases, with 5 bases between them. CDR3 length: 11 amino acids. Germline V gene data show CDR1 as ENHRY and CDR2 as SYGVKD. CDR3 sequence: CAISHHYGYTF. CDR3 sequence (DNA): TGTGCCATCAGCCATCACTATGGCTACACCTTC.

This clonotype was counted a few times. The CDR3 reads CASSLSDETQYF. As DNA, the CDR3 is TGTGCCAGCAGTCTCTCCGATGAGACCCAGTACTTC. V and J are TRBV12-3 or TRBV12-4 and TRBJ2-5; D is ambiguous. The CDR3 sequence is 12 residues long. Between the trimmed V and J ends, which lost 5 bases and 5 bases, there was a span of 9 bases.